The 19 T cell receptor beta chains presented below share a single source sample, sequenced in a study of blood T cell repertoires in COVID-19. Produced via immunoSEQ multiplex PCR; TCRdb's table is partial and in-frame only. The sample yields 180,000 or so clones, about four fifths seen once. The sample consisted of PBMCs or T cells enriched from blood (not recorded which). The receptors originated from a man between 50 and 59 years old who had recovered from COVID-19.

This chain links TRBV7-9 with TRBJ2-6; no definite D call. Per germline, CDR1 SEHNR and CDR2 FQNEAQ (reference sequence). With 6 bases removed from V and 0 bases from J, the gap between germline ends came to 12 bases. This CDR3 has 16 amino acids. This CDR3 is CASRSTTGSGANVLTF. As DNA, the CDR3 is TGTGCCAGCAGATCCACCACCGGCTCTGGGGCCAACGTCCTGACTTTC.

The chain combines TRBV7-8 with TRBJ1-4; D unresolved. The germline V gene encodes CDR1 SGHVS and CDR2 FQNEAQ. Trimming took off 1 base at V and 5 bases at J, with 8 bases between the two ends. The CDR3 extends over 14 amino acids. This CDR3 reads CASSLVETNEKLFF. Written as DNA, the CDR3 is TGTGCCAGCAGCTTAGTAGAGACAAATGAAAAACTGTTTTTT.

The CDR3 region has the DNA TGTGCCATCAGTGATAAGGACAGGGTGGGTACTGAAGCTTTCTTT. This sequence encodes CAISDKDRVGTEAFF. This sequence joins TRBV10-3 and TRBJ1-1; 8 nucleotides line up with TRBD1. With V trimmed by 3 bases and J by 5 bases, 8 bases remained unmatched. Germline V gene data show CDR1 as ENHRY and CDR2 as SYGVKD. The CDR3 totals 15 residues.

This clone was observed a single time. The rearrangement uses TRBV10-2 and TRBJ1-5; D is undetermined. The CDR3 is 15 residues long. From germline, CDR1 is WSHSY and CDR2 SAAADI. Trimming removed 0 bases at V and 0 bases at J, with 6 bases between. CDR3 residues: CASSESAYSNQPQHF. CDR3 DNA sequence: TGCGCCAGCAGTGAGTCGGCTTATAGCAATCAGCCCCAGCATTTT.

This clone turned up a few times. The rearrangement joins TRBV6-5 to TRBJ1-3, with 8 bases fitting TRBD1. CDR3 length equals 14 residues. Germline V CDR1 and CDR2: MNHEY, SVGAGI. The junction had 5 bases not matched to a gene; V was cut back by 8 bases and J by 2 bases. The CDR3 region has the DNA TGTGCCAGCCGACAGGGGATAACTGGAAACACCATATATTTT. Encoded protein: CASRQGITGNTIYF.

Here the CDR3 reads CATSRDSNSGYTGELFF. The CDR3 region has the DNA TGTGCCACCAGCAGAGATAGTAATAGCGGGTACACCGGGGAGCTGTTTTTT. V gene TRBV15 combines with J gene TRBJ2-2; 7 bases map to TRBD2. The CDR3 covers 17 residues. CDR1 and CDR2 (germline): LNHNV, YYDKDF (reference sequence). With 0 bases clipped from V and 3 bases from J, the junction kept 7 bases outside the gene matches.

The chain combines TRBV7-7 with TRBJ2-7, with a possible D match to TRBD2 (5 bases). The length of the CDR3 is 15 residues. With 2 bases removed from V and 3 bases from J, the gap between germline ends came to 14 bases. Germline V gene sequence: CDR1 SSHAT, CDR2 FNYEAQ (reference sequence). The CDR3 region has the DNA TGTGCCAGCAGCTTACGTCCGGGGATTAACTACGAGCAGTACTTC. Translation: CASSLRPGINYEQYF.

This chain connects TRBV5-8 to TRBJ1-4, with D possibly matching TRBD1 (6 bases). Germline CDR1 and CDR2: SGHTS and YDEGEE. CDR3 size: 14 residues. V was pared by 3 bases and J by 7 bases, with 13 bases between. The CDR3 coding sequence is TGTGCCAGCAGCTACCGGGACAACCGTGAAAAACTGTTTTTT. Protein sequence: CASSYRDNREKLFF.

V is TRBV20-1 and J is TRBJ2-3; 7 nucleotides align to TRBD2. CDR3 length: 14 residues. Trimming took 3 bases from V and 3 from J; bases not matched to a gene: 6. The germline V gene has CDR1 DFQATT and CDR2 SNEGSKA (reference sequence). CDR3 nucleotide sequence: TGCAGTGCTAGTAGGCCCGGGGGGACAGATACGCAGTATTTT. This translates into CSASRPGGTDTQYF.

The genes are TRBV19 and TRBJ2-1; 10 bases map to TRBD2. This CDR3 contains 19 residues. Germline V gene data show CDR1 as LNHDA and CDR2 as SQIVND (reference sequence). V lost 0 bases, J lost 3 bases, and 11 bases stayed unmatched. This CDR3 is CASSIDLAFRTSGYNEQFF. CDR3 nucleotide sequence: TGTGCCAGTAGTATAGATCTAGCTTTCCGGACTAGCGGCTACAATGAGCAGTTCTTC.

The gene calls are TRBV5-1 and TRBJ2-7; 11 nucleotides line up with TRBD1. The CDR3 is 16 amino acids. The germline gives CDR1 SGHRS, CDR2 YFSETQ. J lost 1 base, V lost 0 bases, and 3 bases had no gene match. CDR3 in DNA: TGCGCCAGCAGCTTGGGGACAGGGGGCGCATCCTACGAGCAGTACTTC. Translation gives CASSLGTGGASYEQYF.

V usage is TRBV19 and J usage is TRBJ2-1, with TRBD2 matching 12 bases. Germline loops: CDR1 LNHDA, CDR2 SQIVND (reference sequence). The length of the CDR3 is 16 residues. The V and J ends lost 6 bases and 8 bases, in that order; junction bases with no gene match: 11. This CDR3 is CASSPGLAGGRYEQFF. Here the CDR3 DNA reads TGTGCCAGTAGCCCCGGGCTAGCGGGAGGGAGGTATGAGCAGTTCTTC.

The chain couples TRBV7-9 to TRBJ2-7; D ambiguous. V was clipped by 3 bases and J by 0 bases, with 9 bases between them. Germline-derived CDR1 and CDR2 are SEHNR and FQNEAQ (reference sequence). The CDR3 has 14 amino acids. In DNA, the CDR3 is TGTGCCAGCAGCTTGGGCAGGAACTCCTACGAGCAGTACTTC. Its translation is CASSLGRNSYEQYF.

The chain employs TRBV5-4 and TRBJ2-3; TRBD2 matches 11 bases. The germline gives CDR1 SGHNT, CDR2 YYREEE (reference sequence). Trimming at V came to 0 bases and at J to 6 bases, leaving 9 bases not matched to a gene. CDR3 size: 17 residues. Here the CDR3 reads CASSLALGLAGGDTQYF. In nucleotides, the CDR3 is TGTGCCAGCAGCTTGGCCCTTGGGTTAGCGGGGGGGGATACGCAGTATTTT.

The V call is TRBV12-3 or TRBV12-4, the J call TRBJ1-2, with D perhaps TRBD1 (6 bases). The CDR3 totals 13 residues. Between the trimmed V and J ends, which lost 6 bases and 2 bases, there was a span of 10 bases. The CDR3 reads CASSPRGNYGYTF. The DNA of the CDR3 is TGTGCCAGCAGCCCCAGGGGAAACTATGGCTACACCTTC.

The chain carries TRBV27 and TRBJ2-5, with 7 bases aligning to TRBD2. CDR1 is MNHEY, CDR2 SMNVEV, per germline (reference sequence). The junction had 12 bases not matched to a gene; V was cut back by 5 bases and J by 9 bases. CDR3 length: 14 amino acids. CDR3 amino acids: CASSLGRVAGAQYF. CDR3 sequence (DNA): TGTGCCAGCAGTCTAGGACGGGTTGCGGGGGCCCAGTACTTC.

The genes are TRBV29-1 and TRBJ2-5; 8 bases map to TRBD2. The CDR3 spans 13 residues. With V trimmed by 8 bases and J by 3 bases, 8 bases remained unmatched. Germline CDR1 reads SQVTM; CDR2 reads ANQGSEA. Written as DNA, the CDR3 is TGCAGCTCCGGGGCGGGGGGTGAAGAGACCCAGTACTTC. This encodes CSSGAGGEETQYF.

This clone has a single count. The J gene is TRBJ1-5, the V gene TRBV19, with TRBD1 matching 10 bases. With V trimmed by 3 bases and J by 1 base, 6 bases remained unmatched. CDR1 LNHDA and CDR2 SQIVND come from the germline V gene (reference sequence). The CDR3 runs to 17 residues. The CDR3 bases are TGTGCCAGTAGTATGCCCCCGACAGGGGGCAGCAATCAGCCCCAGCATTTT. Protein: CASSMPPTGGSNQPQHF.

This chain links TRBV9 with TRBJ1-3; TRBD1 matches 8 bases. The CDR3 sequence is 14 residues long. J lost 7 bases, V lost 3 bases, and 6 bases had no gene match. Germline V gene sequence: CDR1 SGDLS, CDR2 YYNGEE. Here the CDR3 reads CASSDTGGFNTIYF. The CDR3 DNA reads TGTGCCAGCAGCGACACAGGGGGTTTCAACACCATATATTTT. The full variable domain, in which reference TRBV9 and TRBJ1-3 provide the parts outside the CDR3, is DSGVTQTPKHLITATGQRVTLRCSPRSGDLSVYWYQQSLDQGLQFLIQYYNGEERAKGNILERFSAQQFPDLHSELNLSSLELGDSALYFCASSDTGGFNTIYFGEGSWLTVV.